This is a list of T cell receptor beta chains from one sample in a study of blood T cell repertoires in COVID-19. Here immunoSEQ multiplex PCR was the method, and the copy in TCRdb shows in-frame clones only, minus some. The sample carries over 20,000 clones, around 92% recorded once. Sequencing input: peripheral blood. These receptors were collected from a human donor in a cohort sampled during active COVID-19. Each CDR3 is given with its conserved first and last residue. The D gene is left open where the match is weak. Only some rows state a clone size, as once, few, many or a class for expanded clones.

size,V,J,D,CDR3,DNA
-,TRBV9,TRBJ1-1,TRBD1,CASSVGTGVTEAFF,TGTGCCAGCAGCGTAGGGACAGGGGTTACTGAAGCTTTCTTT
-,TRBV28,TRBJ2-7,TRBD2,CASSFGSGSSYEQYF,TGTGCCAGCAGTTTTGGCAGCGGGAGCTCCTACGAGCAGTACTTC
-,TRBV7-2,TRBJ2-2,TRBD2,CASSSYRLANTGELFF,TGTGCCAGCAGCTCCTACAGACTAGCCAACACCGGGGAGCTGTTTTTT
-,TRBV19,TRBJ2-3,TRBD1,CASSDRADRERTDTQYF,TGTGCCAGTAGTGATAGAGCGGACAGGGAGCGCACAGATACGCAGTATTTT
-,TRBV5-1,TRBJ2-2,-,CASSLALESGELFF,TGCGCCAGCAGCTTGGCACTAGAAAGCGGGGAGCTGTTTTTT
few,TRBV19,TRBJ2-7,-,CASSDQGSEQYF,TGTGCCAGTAGCGATCAGGGGTCCGAGCAGTACTTC
-,TRBV19,TRBJ2-1,TRBD2,CASSPRTSGSEVYEQFF,TGTGCCAGTAGTCCCCGGACTAGCGGGAGTGAGGTATATGAGCAGTTCTTC
-,TRBV28,TRBJ2-2,TRBD2,CASSTRLAGSQNTGELFF,TGTGCCAGCAGCACGAGACTAGCGGGATCCCAAAACACCGGGGAGCTGTTTTTT
-,TRBV10-3,TRBJ2-2,TRBD2,CAISPRDYDTGELFF,TGTGCCATCAGTCCCCGGGACTACGACACCGGGGAGCTGTTTTTT
-,TRBV19,TRBJ2-7,TRBD1,CASSTGGGYEQYF,TGTGCCAGTAGTACAGGGGGCGGCTACGAGCAGTACTTC
-,TRBV6-5,TRBJ1-2,TRBD1,CASSFDRGRGGYTF,TGTGCCAGCAGTTTTGACAGGGGGCGCGGGGGCTACACCTTC
-,TRBV6-1,TRBJ1-1,TRBD1,CASSERTGGQATEAFF,TGTGCCAGCAGTGAACGGACAGGAGGTCAAGCCACTGAAGCTTTCTTT
-,TRBV3-1/TRBV3-2,TRBJ1-1,-,CASSQAGEGGTEAFF,TGTGCCAGCAGCCAAGCGGGGGAGGGCGGCACTGAAGCTTTCTTT
-,TRBV19,TRBJ2-7,TRBD1,CASSTGTGPYEQYF,TGTGCCAGTAGTACGGGGACAGGACCCTACGAGCAGTACTTC